The 28 T cell receptor beta chains below come from one sample, sequenced in a study of shared clonotypes between healthy human individuals. CD8 cells regarded as naive lacked CD45RO, were positively chosen for CCR7, and omitted terminally differentiated effector memory CD45RA+ cells. Sequencing used immunoSEQ multiplex PCR; TCRdb keeps in-frame clones, though not all of them. The sample includes about 2,200,000 clones, roughly 91% of them seen just once. Sequences were obtained from naive CD8+ T cells from PBMCs. These receptors all come from a man younger than 35 in good health. Some clones in this sample may be carry-over from other donors' samples.

The CDR3 DNA is TGTGCCAGCACCTTTAACACCGGGGAGCTGTTTTTT. This sequence encodes CASTFNTGELFF. The chain carries TRBV28 and TRBJ2-2; D gene uncertain. Trimming took 7 bases from V and 2 from J, leaving 5 bases between them. The CDR3 spans 12 residues. Germline CDR1 reads MDHEN; CDR2 reads SYDVKM.

This rearrangement joins TRBV19 to TRBJ1-4; the D is unclear. Germline CDR1 is LNHDA and CDR2 is SQIVND (reference sequence). V was shortened by 3 bases and J by 8 bases, with 13 bases between the two germline ends. The CDR3 consists of 14 residues. CDR3 region: CASSMFELGEKLFF. Written as DNA, the CDR3 is TGTGCCAGTAGTATGTTTGAACTCGGGGAAAAACTGTTTTTT.

The genes are TRBV7-9 and TRBJ2-7; weak D call: TRBD2 (6 bases). CDR3 length: 13 residues. Germline lookup yields CDR1 SEHNR and CDR2 FQNEAQ (reference sequence). V dropped 6 bases and J dropped 5 bases, with 14 bases sitting between them. For the CDR3, the DNA is TGTGCCAGCAGTTCCACAGCGGGTCACGAGCAGTACTTC. Protein product: CASSSTAGHEQYF.

The rearrangement links TRBV5-1 to TRBJ2-2, with TRBD1 matching 9 bases. With 0 bases clipped from V and 6 bases from J, the junction kept 9 bases outside the gene matches. This CDR3 contains 17 residues. Germline V CDR1 and CDR2: SGHRS, YFSETQ. The CDR3 spells CASSLGVQGAESGELFF. The CDR3 nucleotides read TGCGCCAGCAGCTTGGGAGTACAGGGGGCTGAGTCCGGGGAGCTGTTTTTT.

The genes are TRBV4-2 and TRBJ1-6; 7 bases map to TRBD1. The CDR3 runs to 15 residues. V lost 3 bases and J lost 9; bases outside the gene matches: 8. The germline gives CDR1 LGHNA, CDR2 YNFKEQ. The CDR3 sequence: CASSQRQGQVSPLHF. CDR3 coding DNA: TGTGCCAGCAGCCAGAGACAGGGTCAAGTTTCACCCCTCCACTTT.

This clone was observed a single time. Other DNA sequences in this specimen translate into the identical CDR3. This chain joins TRBV5-1 and TRBJ2-7, with a weak D call TRBD2 (7 bases). The germline V gene encodes CDR1 SGHRS and CDR2 YFSETQ. CDR3 length: 13 amino acids. The ends were cut back, 2 bases at V and 4 bases at J, with 10 bases in the middle. The CDR3 sequence is CASSFGRGYEQYF. As DNA, the CDR3 is TGCGCCAGCAGCTTTGGGAGGGGGTACGAGCAGTACTTC. The complete variable domain, with remaining parts taken from reference TRBV5-1 and TRBJ2-7, reads KAGVTQTPRYLIKTRGQQVTLSCSPISGHRSVSWYQQTPGQGLQFLFEYFSETQRNKGNFPGRFSGRQFSNSRSEMNVSTLELGDSALYLCASSFGRGYEQYFGPGTRLTVT.

CDR3 loop: CASSPGLAGDYNEQFF. CDR3 coding DNA: TGTGCCAGCAGTCCCGGACTAGCGGGAGATTACAATGAGCAGTTCTTC. The genes are TRBV28 and TRBJ2-1; the match to TRBD2 covers 13 bases. The ends lost 5 bases at V and 4 bases at J; junction bases unmatched: 5. CDR1 is MDHEN and CDR2 is SYDVKM in the germline V gene. CDR3 length: 16 amino acids.

The chain carries TRBV4-2 and TRBJ2-2; weak D call: TRBD2 (5 bases). V was clipped by 1 base and J by 6 bases, with 15 bases between them. Germline V gene sequence: CDR1 LGHNA, CDR2 YNFKEQ. The CDR3 runs to 16 residues. The CDR3 DNA reads TGTGCCAGCAGCCAAGTTCCTTCGGGAAGGGCCGGGGAGCTGTTTTTT. It specifies CASSQVPSGRAGELFF.

This clone was counted only a few times. The chain employs TRBV2 and TRBJ1-3, with 9 bases that match TRBD1. The germline V gene has CDR1 SNHLY and CDR2 FYNNEI. V gave up 9 bases and J gave up 5 bases; unmatched junction bases: 11. CDR3 length: 15 amino acids. Here the CDR3 DNA reads TGTGCCAGGGAGCTAACAGGGGGCATTAGAAACACCATATATTTT. It encodes CARELTGGIRNTIYF.

CDR3 bases: TGTGCCACCAGCCCTGGGCCCACGGGAGTCGCCGGGGAGCTGTTTTTT. Protein: CATSPGPTGVAGELFF. The chain couples TRBV15 to TRBJ2-2; TRBD2 might be the D (6 bases). CDR1 LNHNV and CDR2 YYDKDF come from the germline V gene (reference sequence). V shed 5 bases and J shed 6 bases, with 19 bases lying between them. The CDR3 totals 16 residues. Supplemented by reference TRBV15 and TRBJ2-2, the full variable domain reads DAMVIQNPRYQVTQFGKPVTLSCSQTLNHNVMYWYQQKSSQAPKLLFHYYDKDFNNEADTPDNFQSRRPNTSFCFLDIRSPGLGDTAMYLCATSPGPTGVAGELFFGEGSRLTVL.

The V gene is TRBV5-4, the J gene TRBJ2-7; the D is unclear. Trimming pared 0 bases from V and 2 bases from J, leaving 9 bases between. The germline gives CDR1 SGHNT, CDR2 YYREEE (reference sequence). The CDR3 totals 14 residues. The CDR3 protein is CASSLGLMTYEQYF. The CDR3 DNA reads as TGTGCCAGCAGCTTGGGACTCATGACCTACGAGCAGTACTTC.

This chain links TRBV20-1 with TRBJ2-7, with a tentative D call TRBD2 (5 bases). The CDR3 is made up of 11 amino acids. Germline V gene lookup returns CDR1 DFQATT and CDR2 SNEGSKA (reference sequence). V was cut by 6 bases and J by 5 bases, with 11 bases left in between. In DNA form, the CDR3 reads TGCAGTGCAAGCGAGGGTAACGAGCAGTACTTC. This codes for CSASEGNEQYF.

CDR3 sequence: CASRWSIGYEQYF. In DNA, the CDR3 is TGCGCCAGCCGCTGGTCCATAGGCTACGAGCAGTACTTC. The chain recombines TRBV5-1 with TRBJ2-7; D not certain. The CDR3 consists of 13 residues. Per germline, CDR1 SGHRS and CDR2 YFSETQ. V lost 7 bases to trimming and J lost 3 bases, with 14 bases between them.

The chain has TRBV27 and TRBJ1-1; 9 bases match TRBD1. CDR3 size: 16 residues. Losses at the gene ends were 0 bases for V and 3 bases for J; bases not matched to a gene: 5. Germline V CDR1 and CDR2: MNHEY, SMNVEV (reference sequence). In DNA form, the CDR3 reads TGTGCCAGCAGTTTATCGTCCGGGACAGGGCACACTGAAGCTTTCTTT. Translating it yields CASSLSSGTGHTEAFF.

This clone occurred a few times. The rearrangement links TRBV21-1 to TRBJ1-4. TRBV21-1 is given as a pseudogene. The CDR3 totals 9 residues. The CDR3 DNA reads as TGTGCCAGCAGGCCAGACGGAAATTTT. Translating gives CASRPDGNF.

This sequence joins TRBV6-5 and TRBJ1-2; D remains ambiguous. Trimming pared 0 bases from V and 8 bases from J, leaving 16 bases between. The CDR3 totals 15 residues. Germline V CDR1 and CDR2: MNHEY, SVGAGI. For the CDR3, the DNA is TGTGCCAGCAGTTACTCTCCCGGGCCTGTGGGAGGCTACACCTTC. Protein product: CASSYSPGPVGGYTF.

Comments on this clone: Other DNA sequences in this specimen translate into the identical CDR3. The CDR3 region is CASSVAGTASYEQYF. The CDR3 coding sequence is TGTGCCAGCAGCGTAGCGGGGACCGCGTCCTACGAGCAGTACTTC. This chain joins TRBV9 and TRBJ2-7; D tentatively fits TRBD1 or TRBD2 (5 bases each). The germline gives CDR1 SGDLS, CDR2 YYNGEE. CDR3 length equals 15 residues. Trimming removed 0 bases from V and 1 base from J, with 11 bases in between.

There are a few counts of this clone. Other DNA sequences of this sample code for an identical CDR3. This rearrangement joins TRBV27 to TRBJ2-7, with 9 nucleotides matching TRBD2. J was trimmed by 3 bases and V by 6 bases; bases with no gene match: 3. The CDR3 contains 13 residues. Germline V lookup: CDR1 MNHEY, CDR2 SMNVEV (reference sequence). The CDR3 region has the DNA TGTGCCAGCAGCAAGCGGGAGGACTACGAGCAGTACTTC. As protein: CASSKREDYEQYF.

The V and J genes are TRBV4-2 and TRBJ2-7, with TRBD2 matching over 10 bases. CDR1 is LGHNA, CDR2 YNFKEQ, per germline. CDR3 length equals 16 residues. After removal of 1 base from V and 7 bases from J, the junction contained 10 bases not matched to a gene. The CDR3 loop is CASSQGRGLAEQEQYF. DNA for the CDR3: TGTGCCAGCAGCCAAGGGCGAGGACTAGCGGAGCAAGAGCAGTACTTC.

J is TRBJ2-1 and V is TRBV27; 10 bases line up with TRBD2. The CDR3 sequence is 16 residues long. The germline V gene encodes CDR1 MNHEY and CDR2 SMNVEV (reference sequence). J lost 3 bases, V lost 5 bases, and 7 bases had no gene match. The CDR3 region is CASSPPTSGYYNEQFF. The CDR3, as DNA: TGTGCCAGCAGTCCCCCGACTAGCGGGTACTACAATGAGCAGTTCTTC.

This sequence joins TRBV28 and TRBJ2-3, with 11 bases that match TRBD2. This CDR3 has 20 residues. With 4 bases clipped from V and 3 bases from J, the junction kept 18 bases outside the gene matches. The germline V gene has CDR1 MDHEN and CDR2 SYDVKM. This CDR3 is CASSSAAPAVAGGSTDTQYF. CDR3 nucleotide sequence: TGTGCCAGCAGTTCCGCAGCCCCGGCGGTAGCGGGAGGGAGTACAGATACGCAGTATTTT.

This rearrangement joins TRBV15 to TRBJ2-5; D may be TRBD2 (6 bases). CDR3 size: 15 residues. V lost 8 bases, J lost 5 bases, and 21 bases lay in between. Germline loops: CDR1 LNHNV, CDR2 YYDKDF (reference sequence). CDR3 in DNA: TGTGCCACCCACCATGGGACTGTGGGTGAGGAGACCCAGTACTTC. Amino acids: CATHHGTVGEETQYF. The complete variable domain, with remaining parts taken from reference TRBV15 and TRBJ2-5, reads DAMVIQNPRYQVTQFGKPVTLSCSQTLNHNVMYWYQQKSSQAPKLLFHYYDKDFNNEADTPDNFQSRRPNTSFCFLDIRSPGLGDTAMYLCATHHGTVGEETQYFGPGTRLLVL.

The V and J genes are TRBV28 and TRBJ1-5; no definite D call. Germline V CDR1 and CDR2: MDHEN, SYDVKM. V was pared by 8 bases and J by 3 bases, with 17 bases between. The CDR3 sequence is 15 residues long. DNA for the CDR3: TGTGCCAGCCATAACGCAGGAAACTTCAATCAGCCCCAGCATTTT. Protein: CASHNAGNFNQPQHF.

V usage is TRBV28 and J usage is TRBJ2-7; D not resolved. CDR1 and CDR2 from the germline V gene are MDHEN and SYDVKM. The CDR3 length is 15 residues. The ends were cut back, 2 bases at V and 4 bases at J, with 15 bases in the middle. The CDR3 is CASSLRFSDRYEQYF. In DNA, the CDR3 is TGTGCCAGCAGTTTAAGATTCTCGGATAGGTACGAGCAGTACTTC.

The genes are TRBV9 and TRBJ1-4; perhaps TRBD1 as D (5 bases). This CDR3 is built from 16 residues. V was trimmed by 2 bases and J by 7 bases, leaving 18 bases between them. In germline, CDR1 is SGDLS, CDR2 YYNGEE. The CDR3 reads CASSVEGTASGEKLFF. DNA of the CDR3: TGTGCCAGCAGCGTCGAAGGGACCGCCAGTGGTGAAAAACTGTTTTTT.

This chain links TRBV19 with TRBJ2-7; 7 nucleotides align to TRBD2. The CDR3 is made up of 15 amino acids. The germline V gene has CDR1 LNHDA and CDR2 SQIVND (reference sequence). The V segment lost 5 bases and the J segment 2 bases; nucleotides outside the gene matches: 9. CDR3 region: CASSWDSGPTYEQYF. The CDR3 coding sequence is TGTGCCAGTAGTTGGGATAGCGGGCCGACCTACGAGCAGTACTTC.

In its sample, this clone was seen once. The CDR3 loop is CAIREGGGNQPQHF. As DNA, the CDR3 is TGTGCCATCAGGGAAGGGGGCGGCAATCAGCCCCAGCATTTT. V gene TRBV10-3 combines with J gene TRBJ1-5, with 7 bases identical to TRBD1. The CDR3 is made up of 14 amino acids. The J segment lost 2 bases and the V segment lost 6 bases, leaving 4 bases of the junction unmatched. Germline loops: CDR1 ENHRY, CDR2 SYGVKD.

The J gene is TRBJ1-4, the V gene TRBV29-1; 9 bases match TRBD1. CDR1 and CDR2 from the germline V gene are SQVTM and ANQGSEA. Germline trimming cut 7 bases from V and 13 bases from J; bases unmatched to any gene: 16. The CDR3 has 14 amino acids. CDR3: CSAISGTGPPGLFF. The CDR3 DNA reads as TGCAGCGCAATATCCGGGACAGGGCCTCCAGGACTGTTTTTT. Combining the CDR3 with reference TRBV29-1 and TRBJ1-4 gives the whole variable domain SAVISQKPSRDICQRGTSLTIQCQVDSQVTMMFWYRQQPGQSLTLIATANQGSEATYESGFVIDKFPISRPNLTFSTLTVSNMSPEDSSIYLCSAISGTGPPGLFFGSGTQLSVL.